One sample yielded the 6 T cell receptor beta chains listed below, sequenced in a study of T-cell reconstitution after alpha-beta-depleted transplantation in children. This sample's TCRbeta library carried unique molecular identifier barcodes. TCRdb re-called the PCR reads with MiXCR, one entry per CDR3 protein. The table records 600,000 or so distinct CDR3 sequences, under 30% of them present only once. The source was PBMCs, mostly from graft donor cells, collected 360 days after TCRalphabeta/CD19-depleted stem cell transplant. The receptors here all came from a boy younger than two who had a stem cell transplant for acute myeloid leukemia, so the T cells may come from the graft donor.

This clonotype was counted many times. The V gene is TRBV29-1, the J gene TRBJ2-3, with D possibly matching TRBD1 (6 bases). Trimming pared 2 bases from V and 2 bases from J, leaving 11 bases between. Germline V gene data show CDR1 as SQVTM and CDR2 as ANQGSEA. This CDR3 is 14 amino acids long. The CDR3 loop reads CSVERGQITDTQYF. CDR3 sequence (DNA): TGCAGCGTTGAACGGGGACAAATCACAGATACGCAGTATTTT.

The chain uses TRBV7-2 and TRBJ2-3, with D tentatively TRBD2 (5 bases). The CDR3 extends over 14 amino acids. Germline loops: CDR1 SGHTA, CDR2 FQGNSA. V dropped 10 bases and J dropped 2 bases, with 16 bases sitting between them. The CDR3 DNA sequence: TGTGCCACCGGGGTGATGAGGTCCACAGATACGCAGTATTTT. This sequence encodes CATGVMRSTDTQYF.

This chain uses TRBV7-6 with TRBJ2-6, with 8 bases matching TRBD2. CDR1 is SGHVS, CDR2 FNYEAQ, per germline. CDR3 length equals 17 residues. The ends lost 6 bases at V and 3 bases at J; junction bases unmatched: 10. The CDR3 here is CASSLAGREFGANVLTF. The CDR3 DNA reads TGTGCCAGCAGTCTAGCGGGCAGGGAGTTTGGGGCCAACGTCCTGACTTTC.

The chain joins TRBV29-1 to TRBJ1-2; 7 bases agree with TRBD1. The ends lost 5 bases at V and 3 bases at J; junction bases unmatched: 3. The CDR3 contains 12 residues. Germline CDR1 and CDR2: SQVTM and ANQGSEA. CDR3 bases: TGCAGCGTTCTCAGGGGGGACTATGGCTACACCTTC. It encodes CSVLRGDYGYTF.

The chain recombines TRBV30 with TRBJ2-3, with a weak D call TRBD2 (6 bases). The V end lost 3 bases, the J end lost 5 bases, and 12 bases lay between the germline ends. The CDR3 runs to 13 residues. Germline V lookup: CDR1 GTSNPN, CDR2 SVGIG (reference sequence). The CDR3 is CAWSGGEGDTQYF. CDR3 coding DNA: TGTGCCTGGAGCGGGGGAGAGGGAGATACGCAGTATTTT.

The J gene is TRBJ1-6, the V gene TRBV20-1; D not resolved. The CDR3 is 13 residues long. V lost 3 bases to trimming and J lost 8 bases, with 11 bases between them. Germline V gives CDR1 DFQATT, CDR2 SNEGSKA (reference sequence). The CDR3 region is CSASNRTYSPLHF. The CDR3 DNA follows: TGCAGTGCTAGTAACCGAACCTATTCACCCCTCCACTTT.